The next 11 T cell receptor beta chains were all read from a single sample in a study of blood T cells in healthy people across ages. Alongside a J-beta primer mix, a sample-barcoded 5' primer served in a second PCR lasting 7 to 11 cycles. TCRdb independently ran MiXCR on the 5' RACE reads; one entry per CDR3 protein. Here the sample spans about 1.6 million distinct CDR3 sequences, almost 35% being singletons. Source material: blood. The receptors were sampled from a woman under 40 in good health.

This clonotype was observed a few times. The chain uses TRBV12-3 or TRBV12-4 and TRBJ1-1; TRBD1 agrees at 9 bases. The ends lost 5 bases at V and 6 bases at J; junction bases unmatched: 7. The CDR3 is made up of 14 amino acids. The DNA for the CDR3 is TGTGCCAGCAGTGGGGACAGGGAGAGCGCTGAAGCTTTCTTT. Translated: CASSGDRESAEAFF.

This clonotype was seen more than once but under ten times. The rearrangement joins TRBV20-1 to TRBJ2-7, with TRBD1 matching 8 bases. The germline CDR1 and CDR2 sequences are DFQATT and SNEGSKA (reference sequence). The CDR3 is 15 amino acids. J lost 4 bases, V lost 0 bases, and 8 bases had no gene match. The CDR3 DNA is TGCAGTGCTAGAGAACGGGACAGGTGGAGGTACGAGCAGTACTTC. It translates to CSARERDRWRYEQYF.

To note about this clonotype: The junction shows a germline mismatch at one end, possibly a read error. This sequence joins TRBV27 and TRBJ1-2; a weak D match, TRBD1 (6 bases). Germline assignment: CDR1 MNHEY and CDR2 SMNVEV (reference sequence). The CDR3 covers 15 residues. Here the CDR3 reads CANSPLGGDIRGYTF. Written as DNA, the CDR3 is TGTGCCAACAGTCCGCTGGGAGGGGACATTAGGGGCTACACCTTC.

This chain connects TRBV3-1 to TRBJ2-3; D is unclear. CDR1 is LGHDT, CDR2 YNNKEL, per germline (reference sequence). The length of the CDR3 is 15 residues. V was trimmed by 3 bases and J by 2 bases, leaving 12 bases between them. The CDR3 sequence: CASSQIDPYTDTQYF. In nucleotides, the CDR3 is TGTGCCAGCAGCCAGATAGACCCCTACACAGATACGCAGTATTTT.

The gene calls are TRBV3-1 and TRBJ2-1; tentatively, D is TRBD1 (6 bases). The CDR3 spans 13 residues. CDR1 and CDR2 (germline): LGHDT, YNNKEL (reference sequence). With 1 base removed from V and 10 bases from J, the gap between germline ends came to 11 bases. The CDR3 sequence is CASSQVGAEEQFF. The CDR3 nucleotides read TGTGCCAGCAGCCAAGTGGGGGCCGAGGAGCAGTTCTTC.

This clonotype appeared a few times. V is TRBV9 and J is TRBJ2-1, with 9 positions matching TRBD2. Germline V gene lookup returns CDR1 SGDLS and CDR2 YYNGEE. V gave up 4 bases and J gave up 6 bases; unmatched junction bases: 11. The CDR3 is 16 amino acids. The CDR3: CASSPGGGRALNEQFF. The CDR3 DNA is TGTGCCAGCAGCCCCGGGGGCGGGAGGGCCCTCAATGAGCAGTTCTTC.

Concerning this clonotype itself: A much larger clone differs by one base, so this may be a read error. The rearrangement joins TRBV24-1 to TRBJ2-3; D is uncertain. The CDR3 extends over 16 amino acids. CDR1 and CDR2 (germline): KGHDR, SFDVKD. DNA of the CDR3: TGTGCCACCAGTGATTTTTCCCTTTCCAGCACAGATACGCAGTTTTTT. Translation gives CATSDFSLSSTDTQFF.

Only a few counts were recorded for this clonotype. The chain has TRBV27 and TRBJ2-4; TRBD2 might be the D (6 bases). The DNA end lines up better with TRBJ2-7; the J call may be wrong. The CDR3 totals 16 residues. CDR1 and CDR2 (germline): MNHEY, SMNVEV (reference sequence). The CDR3 DNA sequence: TGTGCCAGCAGTAAGCCTGGGTCTGGGACTTTCTACGAGCAGTACTTC. This encodes CASSKPGSGTFYEQYF.

The table lists this clonotype with a few counts. This chain connects TRBV20-1 to TRBJ2-2; 11 bases fit TRBD1. Unmatched junction bases numbered 6, after V lost 2 bases and J lost 4 bases. The CDR3 is made up of 16 amino acids. Per germline, CDR1 DFQATT and CDR2 SNEGSKA (reference sequence). In DNA form, the CDR3 reads TGCAGTGCTAGAACCGGGGGACAGGGGGGCACCGGGGAGCTGTTTTTT. As protein: CSARTGGQGGTGELFF.

The sample holds a few counts of this clonotype. This chain connects TRBV2 to TRBJ2-1; either TRBD1 or TRBD2 may fit D (6 bases each). CDR3 size: 13 residues. Germline values: CDR1 SNHLY, CDR2 FYNNEI. Trimming removed 2 bases from V and 6 bases from J, with 8 bases in between. In nucleotides, the CDR3 is TGTGCCAGCAGTGAAAGGGGGGTCAATGAGCAGTTCTTC. Its protein is CASSERGVNEQFF. Together with reference TRBV2 and TRBJ2-1, the CDR3 gives the full variable domain: EPEVTQTPSHQVTQMGQEVILRCVPISNHLYFYWYRQILGQKVEFLVSFYNNEISEKSEIFDDQFSVERPDGSNFTLKIRSTKLEDSAMYFCASSERGVNEQFFGPGTRLTVL.

The chain is built from TRBV20-1 and TRBJ1-2, with 9 bases matching TRBD1. Germline assignment: CDR1 DFQATT and CDR2 SNEGSKA (reference sequence). Germline trimming cut 6 bases from V and 6 bases from J; bases unmatched to any gene: 5. The CDR3 contains 12 residues. The CDR3 DNA reads TGCAGTGCCGCGACAGGGGGGGATGGCTACACCTTC. The encoded protein is CSAATGGDGYTF.